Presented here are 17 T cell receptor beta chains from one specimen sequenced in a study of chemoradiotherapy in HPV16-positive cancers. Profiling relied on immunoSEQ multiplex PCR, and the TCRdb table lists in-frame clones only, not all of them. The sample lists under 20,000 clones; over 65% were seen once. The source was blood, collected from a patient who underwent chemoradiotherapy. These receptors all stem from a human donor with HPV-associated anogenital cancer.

The CDR3: CSAREEETQYF. As DNA, the CDR3 is TGCAGTGCTAGAGAGGAGGAGACCCAGTACTTC. The genes are TRBV20-1 and TRBJ2-5, with D unclear. The CDR3 is 11 amino acids. V lost 0 bases and J 5 bases, leaving 4 bases between the germline ends. CDR1 and CDR2 (germline): DFQATT, SNEGSKA (reference sequence).

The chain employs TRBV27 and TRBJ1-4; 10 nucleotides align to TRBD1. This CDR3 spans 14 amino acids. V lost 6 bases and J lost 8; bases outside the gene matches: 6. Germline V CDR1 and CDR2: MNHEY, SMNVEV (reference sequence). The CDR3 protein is CASSPTGGGEKLFF. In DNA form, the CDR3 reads TGTGCCAGCAGCCCGACAGGGGGCGGCGAAAAACTGTTTTTT.

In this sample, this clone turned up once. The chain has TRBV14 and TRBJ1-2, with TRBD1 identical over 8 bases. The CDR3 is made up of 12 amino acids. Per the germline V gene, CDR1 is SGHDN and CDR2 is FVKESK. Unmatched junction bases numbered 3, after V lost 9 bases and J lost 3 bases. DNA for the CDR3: TGTGCCAGGTCGACAGGGGACTATGGCTACACCTTC. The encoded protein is CARSTGDYGYTF.

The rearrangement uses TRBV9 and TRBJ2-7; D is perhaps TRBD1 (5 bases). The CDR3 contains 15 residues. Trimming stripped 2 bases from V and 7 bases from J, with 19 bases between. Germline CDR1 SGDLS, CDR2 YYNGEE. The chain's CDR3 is CASSVGHSSLGEQYF. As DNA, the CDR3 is TGTGCCAGCAGCGTCGGACACTCTAGTTTAGGAGAGCAGTACTTC.

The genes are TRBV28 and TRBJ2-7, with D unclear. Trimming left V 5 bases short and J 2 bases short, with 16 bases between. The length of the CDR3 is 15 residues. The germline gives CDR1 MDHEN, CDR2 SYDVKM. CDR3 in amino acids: CASSPDVGPTYEQYF. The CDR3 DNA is TGTGCCAGCAGTCCAGATGTAGGCCCAACCTACGAGCAGTACTTC. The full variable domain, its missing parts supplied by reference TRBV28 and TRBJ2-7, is DVKVTQSSRYLVKRTGEKVFLECVQDMDHENMFWYRQDPGLGLRLIYFSYDVKMKEKGDIPEGYSVSREKKERFSLILESASTNQTSMYLCASSPDVGPTYEQYFGPGTRLTVT.

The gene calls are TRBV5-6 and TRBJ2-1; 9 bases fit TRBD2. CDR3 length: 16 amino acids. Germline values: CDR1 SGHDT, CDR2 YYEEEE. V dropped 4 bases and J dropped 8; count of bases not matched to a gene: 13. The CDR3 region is CASSPLGTSLSDEQFF. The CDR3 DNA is TGTGCCAGCAGCCCACTGGGGACTAGCTTAAGCGATGAGCAGTTCTTC.

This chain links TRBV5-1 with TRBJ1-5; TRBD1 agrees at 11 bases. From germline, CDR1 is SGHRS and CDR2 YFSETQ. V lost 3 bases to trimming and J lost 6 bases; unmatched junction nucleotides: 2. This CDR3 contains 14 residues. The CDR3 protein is CASSSGTGGQPQHF. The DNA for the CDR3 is TGCGCCAGCAGCTCCGGGACAGGGGGTCAGCCCCAGCATTTT.

The CDR3 reads CASRLARPGDQPQHF. As DNA, the CDR3 is TGTGCAAGTCGCTTAGCAAGGCCCGGCGACCAGCCCCAGCATTTT. This chain joins TRBV12-2 and TRBJ1-5. TRBV12-2 is assigned pseudogene status. The length of the CDR3 is 15 residues.

The CDR3 region is CASSLFEGYVSYEQYF. For the CDR3, the DNA is TGTGCCAGCAGCTTATTCGAGGGGTACGTCTCCTACGAGCAGTACTTC. The chain has TRBV7-9 and TRBJ2-7; D may match TRBD1 or TRBD2 (5 bases each). The germline V gene has CDR1 SEHNR and CDR2 FQNEAQ (reference sequence). The CDR3 has 16 residues. V shed 2 bases and J shed 0 bases, with 14 bases lying between them.

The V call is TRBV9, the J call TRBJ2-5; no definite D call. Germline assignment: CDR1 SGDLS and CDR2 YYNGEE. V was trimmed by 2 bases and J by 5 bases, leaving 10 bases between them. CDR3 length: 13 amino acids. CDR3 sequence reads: CASSVRIDETQYF. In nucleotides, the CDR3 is TGTGCCAGCAGCGTCCGGATAGACGAGACCCAGTACTTC.

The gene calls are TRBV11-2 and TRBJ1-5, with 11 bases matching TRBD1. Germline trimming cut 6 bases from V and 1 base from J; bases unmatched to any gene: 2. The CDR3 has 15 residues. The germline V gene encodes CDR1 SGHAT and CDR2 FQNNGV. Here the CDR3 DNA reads TGTGCCAGCAGTTGGGACAGGGGGAGCAATCAGCCCCAGCATTTT. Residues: CASSWDRGSNQPQHF.

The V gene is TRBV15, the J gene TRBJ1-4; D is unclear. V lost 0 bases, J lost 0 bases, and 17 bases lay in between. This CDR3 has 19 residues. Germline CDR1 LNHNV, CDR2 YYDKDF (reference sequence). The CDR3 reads CATSRDSRRVLATNEKLFF. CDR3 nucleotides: TGTGCCACCAGCAGAGATAGTAGGAGAGTCCTCGCAACTAATGAAAAACTGTTTTTT. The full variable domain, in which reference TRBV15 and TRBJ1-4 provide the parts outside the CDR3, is DAMVIQNPRYQVTQFGKPVTLSCSQTLNHNVMYWYQQKSSQAPKLLFHYYDKDFNNEADTPDNFQSRRPNTSFCFLDIRSPGLGDTAMYLCATSRDSRRVLATNEKLFFGSGTQLSVL.

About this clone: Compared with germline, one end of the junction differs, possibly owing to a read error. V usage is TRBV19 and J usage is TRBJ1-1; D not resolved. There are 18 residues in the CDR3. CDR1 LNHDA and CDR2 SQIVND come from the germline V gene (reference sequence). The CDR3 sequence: CASSMSPFIGNVKTEAFF. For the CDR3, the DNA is TGTGCCAGTAGTATGTCTCCTTTTATAGGGAATGTGAAAACTGAAGCTTTCTTT.

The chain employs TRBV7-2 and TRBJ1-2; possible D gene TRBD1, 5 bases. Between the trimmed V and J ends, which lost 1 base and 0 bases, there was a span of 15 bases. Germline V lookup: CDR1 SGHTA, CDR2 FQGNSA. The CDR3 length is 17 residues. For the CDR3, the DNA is TGTGCCAGCAGCTTAGGTGACCGGGGACCAGCTAACTATGGCTACACCTTC. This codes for CASSLGDRGPANYGYTF.

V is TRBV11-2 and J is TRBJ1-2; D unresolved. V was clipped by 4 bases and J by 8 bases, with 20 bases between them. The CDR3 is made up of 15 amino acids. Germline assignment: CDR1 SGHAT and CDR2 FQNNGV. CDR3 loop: CASSSRGGWLWGYTF. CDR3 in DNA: TGTGCCAGCAGCTCGCGGGGTGGTTGGCTATGGGGCTACACCTTC.

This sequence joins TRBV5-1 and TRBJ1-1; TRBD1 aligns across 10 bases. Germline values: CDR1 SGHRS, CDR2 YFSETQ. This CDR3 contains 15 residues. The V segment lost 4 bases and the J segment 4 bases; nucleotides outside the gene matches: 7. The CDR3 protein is CASSRQGDRGTEAFF. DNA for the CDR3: TGCGCCAGCAGCCGACAGGGGGACAGGGGCACTGAAGCTTTCTTT.

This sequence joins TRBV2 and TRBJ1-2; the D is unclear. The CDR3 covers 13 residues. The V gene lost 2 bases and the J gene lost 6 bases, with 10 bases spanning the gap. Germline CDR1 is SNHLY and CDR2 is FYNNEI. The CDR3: CASSEIARNGYTF. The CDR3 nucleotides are TGTGCCAGCAGTGAAATAGCAAGGAATGGCTACACCTTC. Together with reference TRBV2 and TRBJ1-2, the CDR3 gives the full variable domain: EPEVTQTPSHQVTQMGQEVILRCVPISNHLYFYWYRQILGQKVEFLVSFYNNEISEKSEIFDDQFSVERPDGSNFTLKIRSTKLEDSAMYFCASSEIARNGYTFGSGTRLTVV.